Here is one T cell receptor (beta chain) with its context. This clonotype has only a few counts. The specificity of this receptor is unknown. No quality values exist for individual bases; no much larger clone is one base distant. These data are taken from a study of human T cells and chemical hapten exposure (dated by TCRdb to 2020 to 2022). Turning to the overall study: For sensitization, 2% DPC in acetone was applied to a 2 cm by 2 cm area of upper inner arm skin. The study tracked peripheral blood TCR repertoire changes in vivo during primary and secondary sensitization to the hapten diphenylcyclopropenone (DPC) in alopecia patients. For TCR sequencing, blood came from 25 to 35 alopecia patients at anywhere from one to four time points (pre-sensitization, 2, 6 and 24 weeks). The libraries were sequenced as a pool, and the TCR yield per sample differed mostly because of small variations in library volumes within the pool. Patch testing on the upper back used Finn chambers containing 0.01% DPC, with scoring done after 6 days according to International Contact Dermatitis Research Group standards. Blood samples were taken from patients before sensitization (week 0) and then at 2, 6 and about 24 weeks after DPC sensitization. Throughout the study period of 20 to 30 weeks, patients also received therapeutic DPC doses to the scalp every week. The patient cohort, mostly female, included alopecia areata with under or over 50% scalp involvement, alopecia totalis and alopecia universalis. Summary of the overall study and its limitations: A positive correlation was found between the number of PT1 expanded TCRs and patch test score, with significance reached at thresholds 8, 16 and 32 but not 4. No change with DPC sensitization was found in the number of TCRs above 1 in 1000 frequency, and no evidence of global repertoire structure alterations was found. Repeated subsampling changed both the strength of the expansion versus patch-test correlation and the threshold at which the correlation became significant. All patients had alopecia, a presumed autoimmune disease, so their immune response might differ from that of healthy individuals. Significantly more large CDR3 similarity clusters were formed by expanded TCRs than by pre-sensitization or healthy control sets, consistent with antigen-driven responses.

The library was obtained by RACE. The sample was run on a NextSeq 500. During library preparation, unique molecular identifiers were attached to individual cDNA molecules so that TCRs could be counted quantitatively and reproducibly. From each blood RNA sample, both TCR alpha and TCR beta chains were sequenced. The study's processing was this. A median of around 100,000 TCRs per sample was observed, with a range of roughly 23,224 to 750,000. V, J and CDR3 annotation of the TCR reads was performed with the Decombinator software suite. For PS versus PT1 abundance plots, all samples were subsampled to the same number of TCRs (28,000). TCRs were defined as expanded if absent before sensitization and observed at least eight times at the 2-week time point. Using fastp at Q25 and MiXCR, TCRdb reprocessed the public reads and kept productive beta chains. Entries are consolidated by CDR3 protein sequence, retaining the most common genes and DNA. The V and J calls here are based on TCRdb, not the publication. Present in this sample are about 120,000 distinct CDR3 sequences, roughly an eighth of which were seen just once. The top ten clonotypes cover around 0.99% of the sample.

Explained via the paper, the time point label denotes: patch test 1, 2 weeks after DPC sensitization. The sample's treatment or condition label is to be understood as: therapeutic diphenylcyclopropenone sensitization with weekly scalp DPC. Blood at each patch-test visit was drawn before the patch test was applied. Patients were considered eligible if aged 18 to 70, diagnosed with alopecia and deemed suitable for DPC therapy, and patients were excluded if pregnant. Total RNA was isolated from unfractionated whole blood collected in Tempus Blood RNA tubes. This TCR derives from a man aged 18-30 years with alopecia areata. Some clones in this sample may be carry-over from other donors' samples. Sequenced here: whole blood, sampled in connection with sensitization to the hapten diphenylcyclopropenone (DPC).

The CDR3 protein sequence reads: CASSPGGGRSTDTQYF. The DNA sequence is given as TGTGCCAGCAGCCCCGGCGGGGGCCGCAGCACAGATACGCAGTATTTT. This chain is built from TRBV5-4 and TRBJ2-3; possibly the D gene is TRBD2, per 7 matching bases. Taken from cysteine to phenylalanine, the CDR3 has 16 residues. Just the 48-base CDR3 DNA is kept, in frame starting at base 1. V is shortened by 4 bases, J by 0 bases, and the region joining them spans 15 bases. The germline V gene (reference sequence) yields SGHNT for CDR1 and YYREEE for CDR2.